Each of the 23 T cell receptor beta chains below was sequenced from the same sample in a study of graft-versus-host responses after intestinal transplantation. The data were produced by immunoSEQ multiplex PCR, yet TCRdb's version contains in-frame clones alone and is incomplete. The sample records some 9,600 clones, 88% being singletons. The source material was PBMCs, sampled 242 days after intestinal transplant. The receptor source for this set is a human patient who received an intestinal transplant, so some T cells may come from the graft donor.

The chain joins TRBV30 to TRBJ1-6, with 7 bases lining up with TRBD1. The CDR3 has 16 amino acids. J was trimmed by 10 bases and V by 0 bases; bases with no gene match: 12. Germline assignment: CDR1 GTSNPN and CDR2 SVGIG (reference sequence). CDR3 DNA sequence: TGTGCCTGGAGTGTACCGCAGAGGGGGCTGGACTCACCCCTCCACTTT. It codes for CAWSVPQRGLDSPLHF.

This clone was recorded only once. The genes are TRBV6-5 and TRBJ2-7; 8 positions match TRBD1. Germline V gene sequence: CDR1 MNHEY, CDR2 SVGAGI. V lost 5 bases to trimming and J lost 2 bases; unmatched junction nucleotides: 5. The CDR3 consists of 14 residues. CDR3 bases: TGTGCCAGCAGTCGGACAGGGAACCCCTACGAGCAGTACTTC. This gives the protein CASSRTGNPYEQYF.

The chain employs TRBV6-4 and TRBJ2-1; TRBD2 matches at 7 bases. With 4 bases clipped from V and 4 bases from J, the junction kept 7 bases outside the gene matches. This CDR3 is 15 amino acids long. CDR1 and CDR2 (germline): MRHNA, SNTAGT. This CDR3 is CASSGSSGGYNEQFF. CDR3 in DNA: TGTGCCAGCAGTGGCTCTAGCGGCGGGTACAATGAGCAGTTCTTC.

This clone was seen just once. The chain joins TRBV19 to TRBJ2-1, with D maybe TRBD2 (7 bases). V shed 2 bases and J shed 0 bases, with 35 bases lying between them. Germline CDR1 LNHDA, CDR2 SQIVND (reference sequence). The CDR3 consists of 24 residues. The CDR3: CASSINGLPVQTRGGLSSYNEQFF. The CDR3 DNA follows: TGTGCCAGTAGTATAAACGGACTTCCAGTCCAGACTAGGGGGGGCCTTAGCTCCTACAATGAGCAGTTCTTC. The full variable domain, in which reference TRBV19 and TRBJ2-1 provide the parts outside the CDR3, is DGGITQSPKYLFRKEGQNVTLSCEQNLNHDAMYWYRQDPGQGLRLIYYSQIVNDFQKGDIAEGYSVSREKKESFPLTVTSAQKNPTAFYLCASSINGLPVQTRGGLSSYNEQFFGPGTRLTVL.

The CDR3 reads CASSFLGKGYNEQFF. The CDR3 DNA sequence: TGTGCCAGCAGCTTCCTCGGGAAGGGCTACAATGAGCAGTTCTTC. This chain links TRBV5-6 with TRBJ2-1; D possibly corresponds to TRBD2 (5 bases). CDR1 and CDR2 (germline): SGHDT, YYEEEE. The ends were cut back, 2 bases at V and 3 bases at J, with 12 bases in the middle. This CDR3 contains 15 residues.

The chain couples TRBV11-2 to TRBJ2-7; D may be TRBD2 (5 bases). The germline V and J ends were trimmed by 1 base and 3 bases, with 10 bases remaining between them. Per germline, CDR1 SGHAT and CDR2 FQNNGV. The CDR3 is 14 amino acids. In DNA, the CDR3 is TGTGCCAGCAGCTTAGCGGGAAAGGTCTACGAGCAGTACTTC. It yields the protein CASSLAGKVYEQYF.

This clone was seen a single time. The chain combines TRBV5-4 with TRBJ2-1; 8 nucleotides agree with TRBD2. This CDR3 comprises 15 residues. The V and J ends lost 0 bases and 3 bases, in that order; junction bases with no gene match: 2. Germline lookup yields CDR1 SGHNT and CDR2 YYREEE (reference sequence). The CDR3 spells CASSLETSVYNEQFF. CDR3 nucleotides: TGTGCCAGCAGCTTGGAGACTAGCGTCTACAATGAGCAGTTCTTC. Full variable domain (remainder filled in from reference TRBV5-4 and TRBJ2-1): ETGVTQSPTHLIKTRGQQVTLRCSSQSGHNTVSWYQQALGQGPQFIFQYYREEENGRGNFPPRFSGLQFPNYSSELNVNALELDDSALYLCASSLETSVYNEQFFGPGTRLTVL.

V gene TRBV28 combines with J gene TRBJ2-7; 7 bases map to TRBD1. The CDR3 is 13 residues long. CDR1 and CDR2 from the germline V gene are MDHEN and SYDVKM. V lost 5 bases, J lost 8 bases, and 9 bases stayed unmatched. The CDR3 here is CASSRTGDWKQYF. CDR3 bases: TGTGCCAGCAGTCGAACAGGGGATTGGAAGCAGTACTTC.

The CDR3 DNA reads as TGTGCCAGCAGCCGCCGACAGGGTTTGGACACCATATATTTT. Protein: CASSRRQGLDTIYF. The chain is built from TRBV14 and TRBJ1-3; 7 bases are shared with TRBD1. This CDR3 is built from 14 residues. CDR1 is SGHDN and CDR2 is FVKESK in the germline V gene. Trimming took 4 bases from V and 8 from J; bases not matched to a gene: 8.

The chain joins TRBV11-1 to TRBJ2-3; tentatively, D is TRBD1 (6 bases). The CDR3 is made up of 14 amino acids. Germline-derived CDR1 and CDR2 are SGHAT and FQDESV (reference sequence). Trimming left V 1 base short and J 2 bases short, with 7 bases between. CDR3 coding DNA: TGTGCCAGCAGCTTAGGGGGGCCCACAGATACGCAGTATTTT. As protein: CASSLGGPTDTQYF.

The chain carries TRBV12-2 and TRBJ2-1; no check of the table's D call, TRBD2, against the DNA was made. TRBV12-2 is reported as a pseudogene. The CDR3 loop spans 16 amino acids. The CDR3 region is CASRAGQSGAYNEQFF. The CDR3 DNA reads as TGTGCAAGTCGCGCCGGCCAAAGCGGGGCCTACAATGAGCAGTTCTTC.

The genes are TRBV10-3 and TRBJ2-1; D might be TRBD2 (5 bases). This CDR3 comprises 16 residues. Trimming removed 3 bases at V and 9 bases at J, with 21 bases between. Germline V gene lookup returns CDR1 ENHRY and CDR2 SYGVKD. This CDR3 reads CAISDSATPIRFEQFF. The DNA for the CDR3 is TGTGCCATCAGTGATAGCGCGACCCCAATTCGTTTTGAGCAGTTCTTC.

The J gene is TRBJ1-4, the V gene TRBV7-2; a weak D match, TRBD1 (5 bases). Trimming removed 2 bases from V and 7 bases from J, with 11 bases in between. Germline V gene lookup returns CDR1 SGHTA and CDR2 FQGNSA. The length of the CDR3 is 14 residues. CDR3 protein: CASSLTGVGEKLFF. The DNA for the CDR3 is TGTGCCAGCAGCTTAACAGGCGTCGGTGAAAAACTGTTTTTT.

The rearrangement joins TRBV11-2 to TRBJ2-1; D is possibly TRBD2 (6 bases). Germline loops: CDR1 SGHAT, CDR2 FQNNGV. The V end lost 1 base, the J end lost 6 bases, and 25 bases lay between the germline ends. This CDR3 has 19 residues. CDR3 DNA sequence: TGTGCCAGCAGCTTAGCGCCAGGGCTAGCGTCGATGGGGGGCAATGAGCAGTTCTTC. This codes for CASSLAPGLASMGGNEQFF.

The chain recombines TRBV27 with TRBJ2-2; D might be TRBD2 (6 bases). The CDR3 is 16 amino acids. Germline V gene sequence: CDR1 MNHEY, CDR2 SMNVEV (reference sequence). Trimming stripped 8 bases from V and 1 base from J, with 17 bases between. CDR3 in amino acids: CASSLAGTLNTGELFF. In nucleotides, the CDR3 is TGTGCCAGCTCCCTCGCAGGGACTCTGAACACCGGGGAGCTGTTTTTT.

This rearrangement joins TRBV15 to TRBJ1-1; D may be TRBD1 (6 bases). This CDR3 region has 14 residues. V gave up 6 bases and J gave up 4 bases, with 15 bases separating them. CDR1 and CDR2 (germline): LNHNV, YYDKDF (reference sequence). CDR3 nucleotide sequence: TGTGCCACCAGAGGGGGGGAAATCGGCACTGAAGCTTTCTTT. Amino acids: CATRGGEIGTEAFF.

The V gene is TRBV27, the J gene TRBJ2-1; 11 bases map to TRBD2. The CDR3 runs 18 residues. Germline V CDR1 and CDR2: MNHEY, SMNVEV (reference sequence). The V and J ends lost 4 bases and 7 bases, in that order; junction bases with no gene match: 15. In DNA form, the CDR3 reads TGTGCCAGCAGTTCTGGGACTAGCGGACCTACTTGGTGGAATGAGCAGTTCTTC. As protein: CASSSGTSGPTWWNEQFF.

The rearrangement uses TRBV7-2 and TRBJ2-7; TRBD2 matches 14 bases. J was trimmed by 3 bases and V by 5 bases; bases with no gene match: 3. This CDR3 region has 15 residues. Germline lookup yields CDR1 SGHTA and CDR2 FQGNSA. CDR3 in DNA: TGTGCCAGCAGCGGGGGGACTAGCGGGAGCTACGAGCAGTACTTC. Translation gives CASSGGTSGSYEQYF.

This chain connects TRBV9 to TRBJ1-1; D is uncertain. In germline, CDR1 is SGDLS, CDR2 YYNGEE. V was trimmed by 3 bases and J by 8 bases, leaving 23 bases between them. The CDR3 runs to 16 residues. The CDR3 protein is CASSGPGRVSTGEAFF. The CDR3 DNA is TGTGCCAGCAGCGGCCCTGGGAGGGTTTCAACCGGGGAAGCTTTCTTT.

This sequence joins TRBV5-1 and TRBJ2-7; perhaps TRBD1 as D (5 bases). The CDR3 consists of 15 residues. Per germline, CDR1 SGHRS and CDR2 YFSETQ. V gave up 0 bases and J gave up 6 bases, with 16 bases separating them. The DNA for the CDR3 is TGCGCCAGCAGCTTGGTGGCAGGGCAAAGTTCCGAGCAGTACTTC. Protein: CASSLVAGQSSEQYF.

The chain employs TRBV7-2 and TRBJ1-5, with D maybe TRBD1 (5 bases). This CDR3 contains 17 residues. With 4 bases removed from V and 3 bases from J, the gap between germline ends came to 19 bases. Looked up from germline, CDR1 is SGHTA and CDR2 is FQGNSA. The CDR3 region is CASSSGTPLGINQPQHF. The CDR3 DNA follows: TGTGCCAGCAGCTCCGGGACCCCGTTGGGGATCAATCAGCCCCAGCATTTT.

The chain employs TRBV9 and TRBJ2-7, with D unclear. The germline gives CDR1 SGDLS, CDR2 YYNGEE. The CDR3 is made up of 14 amino acids. Between the trimmed V and J ends, which lost 3 bases and 0 bases, there was a span of 10 bases. The CDR3 spells CASSADLSSYEQYF. CDR3 in DNA: TGTGCCAGCAGCGCGGACCTGAGCTCCTACGAGCAGTACTTC.

J is TRBJ2-7 and V is TRBV6-6, with TRBD2 identical over 7 bases. CDR3 size: 15 residues. The germline CDR1 and CDR2 sequences are MNHNY and SVGAGI (reference sequence). J was trimmed by 0 bases and V by 6 bases; bases with no gene match: 8. The CDR3 is CASSPGVAGSYEQYF. In DNA, the CDR3 is TGTGCCAGCAGCCCCGGAGTAGCGGGCTCCTACGAGCAGTACTTC.